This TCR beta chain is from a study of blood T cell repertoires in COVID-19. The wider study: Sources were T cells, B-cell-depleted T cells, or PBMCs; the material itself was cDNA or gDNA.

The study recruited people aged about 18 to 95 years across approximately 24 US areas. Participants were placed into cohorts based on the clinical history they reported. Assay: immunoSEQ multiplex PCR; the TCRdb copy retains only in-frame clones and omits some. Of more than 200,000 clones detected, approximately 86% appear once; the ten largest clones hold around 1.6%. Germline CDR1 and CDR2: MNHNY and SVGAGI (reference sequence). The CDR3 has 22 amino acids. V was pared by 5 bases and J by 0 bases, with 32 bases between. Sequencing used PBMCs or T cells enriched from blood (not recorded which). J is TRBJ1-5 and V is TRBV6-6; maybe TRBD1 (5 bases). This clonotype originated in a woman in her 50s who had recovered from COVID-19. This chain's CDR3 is CASSPNYFTGRRAQNSNQPQHF. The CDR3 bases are TGTGCCAGCAGTCCAAATTATTTTACAGGAAGACGCGCCCAAAATAGCAATCAGCCCCAGCATTTT.